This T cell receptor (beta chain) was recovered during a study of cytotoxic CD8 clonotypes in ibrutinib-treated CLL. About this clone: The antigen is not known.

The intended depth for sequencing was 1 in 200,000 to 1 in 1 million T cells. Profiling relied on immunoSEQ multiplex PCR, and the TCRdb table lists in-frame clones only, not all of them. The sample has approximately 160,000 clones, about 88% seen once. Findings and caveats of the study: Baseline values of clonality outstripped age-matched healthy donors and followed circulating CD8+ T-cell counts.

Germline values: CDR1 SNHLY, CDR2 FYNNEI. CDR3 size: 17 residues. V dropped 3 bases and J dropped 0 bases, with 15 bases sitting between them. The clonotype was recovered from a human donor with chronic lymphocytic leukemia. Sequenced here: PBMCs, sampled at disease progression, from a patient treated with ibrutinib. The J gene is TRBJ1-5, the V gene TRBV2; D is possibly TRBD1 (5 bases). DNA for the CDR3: TGTGCCAGCAGTGAGGTGGGGACCGTCCATAGCAATCAGCCCCAGCATTTT. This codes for CASSEVGTVHSNQPQHF.